Below, 5 T cell receptor beta chains from the same sample are listed, as sequenced in a study of blood T cell repertoires in COVID-19 (dated by TCRdb to about 2020). Receptors were amplified or captured by the immunoSEQ multiplex PCR assay. TCRdb provides this immuneACCESS table in a form limited to in-frame rearrangements. Some clones are lacking; in checked studies, under half of them reflect an unresolved V gene, and why the rest are absent is not known. The sample has 65,000 to 75,000 clones on record, approximately 92% of them singletons. Roughly 4.5% of the sample rests with the top ten. Sequencing input: peripheral blood. The receptors come from a woman aged 50 to 60 with active COVID-19.

This clone showed up just a few times. The CDR3 coding sequence is TGTGCCAGTCACACGACTCGTAATTCACCCCTCCACTTT. Translating gives CASHTTRNSPLHF. This chain joins TRBV2 and TRBJ1-6, with no clear D. Trimming removed 9 bases from V and 6 bases from J, with 12 bases in between. The CDR3 extends over 13 amino acids. Germline lookup yields CDR1 SNHLY and CDR2 FYNNEI.

The chain employs TRBV19 and TRBJ2-3, with D maybe TRBD1 (5 bases). The germline V and J ends were trimmed by 5 bases and 5 bases, with 14 bases remaining between them. The CDR3 contains 14 residues. CDR1 and CDR2 (germline): LNHDA, SQIVND (reference sequence). CDR3 sequence: CASSDDTQGDTQYF. Written as DNA, the CDR3 is TGTGCCAGTAGTGATGACACGCAGGGAGATACGCAGTATTTT.

This sequence joins TRBV6-6 and TRBJ1-6; D is perhaps TRBD1 (5 bases). The CDR3 is 19 amino acids. V was cut by 5 bases and J by 0 bases, with 20 bases left in between. Per the germline V gene, CDR1 is MNHNY and CDR2 is SVGAGI (reference sequence). DNA for the CDR3: TGTGCCAGCAGTCACGAAGCAGGGTATAGGGTCTCCTATAATTCACCCCTCCACTTT. Its translation: CASSHEAGYRVSYNSPLHF.

Only a few counts were recorded for this clone. This chain links TRBV5-6 with TRBJ2-7; the match to TRBD2 covers 11 bases. Germline V gene data show CDR1 as SGHDT and CDR2 as YYEEEE. V lost 2 bases, J lost 2 bases, and 3 bases stayed unmatched. The CDR3 loop spans 15 amino acids. CDR3 coding DNA: TGTGCCAGCAGCTTTGGGACTAGCGGCACCTACGAGCAGTACTTC. Protein: CASSFGTSGTYEQYF.

V and J are TRBV7-2 and TRBJ2-7; TRBD1 aligns across 7 bases. V lost 0 bases to trimming and J lost 0 bases; unmatched junction nucleotides: 2. The CDR3 contains 15 residues. The germline V gene has CDR1 SGHTA and CDR2 FQGNSA. The CDR3 loop reads CASSLAPGGSYEQYF. DNA of the CDR3: TGTGCCAGCAGCTTAGCCCCAGGGGGCTCCTACGAGCAGTACTTC.